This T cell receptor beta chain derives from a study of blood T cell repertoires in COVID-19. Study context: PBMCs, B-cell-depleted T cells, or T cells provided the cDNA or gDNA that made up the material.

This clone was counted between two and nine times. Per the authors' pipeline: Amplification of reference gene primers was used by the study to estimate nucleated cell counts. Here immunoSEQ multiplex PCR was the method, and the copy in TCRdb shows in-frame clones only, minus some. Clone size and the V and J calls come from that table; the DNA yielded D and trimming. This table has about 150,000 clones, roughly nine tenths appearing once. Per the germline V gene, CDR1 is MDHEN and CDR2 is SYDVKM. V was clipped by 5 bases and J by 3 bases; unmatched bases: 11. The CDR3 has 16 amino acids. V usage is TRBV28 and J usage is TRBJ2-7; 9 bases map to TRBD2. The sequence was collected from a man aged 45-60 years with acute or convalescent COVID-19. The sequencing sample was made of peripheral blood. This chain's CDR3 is CASSQRTWTSDYEQYF. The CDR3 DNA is TGTGCCAGCAGTCAGCGAACCTGGACTAGCGACTACGAGCAGTACTTC.